Below, 28 T cell receptor beta chains from the same sample are listed, as sequenced in a study of T cell responses to AZD1222 COVID-19 vaccine. Here immunoSEQ multiplex PCR was the method, and the copy in TCRdb shows in-frame clones only, minus some. The data show some 160,000 clones, 90% to 95% seen once. Specimen: peripheral blood, collected on day 0 of AZD1222 vaccination. The receptors come from an adult in good health.

The rearrangement links TRBV19 to TRBJ1-6; 8 nucleotides align to TRBD1. The CDR3 covers 13 residues. The junction had 5 bases not matched to a gene; V was cut back by 7 bases and J by 9 bases. Germline V gene data show CDR1 as LNHDA and CDR2 as SQIVND (reference sequence). CDR3 amino acids: CASKDRDSSPLHF. DNA of the CDR3: TGTGCCAGTAAGGACAGGGATAGTTCACCCCTCCACTTT.

The chain uses TRBV14 and TRBJ2-6; D not certain. The germline V gene has CDR1 SGHDN and CDR2 FVKESK. Trimming stripped 1 base from V and 0 bases from J, with 10 bases between. This CDR3 is built from 17 residues. CDR3 in amino acids: CASSQGRSHSGANVLTF. DNA for the CDR3: TGTGCCAGCAGCCAAGGGCGTTCGCACTCTGGGGCCAACGTCCTGACTTTC.

The chain combines TRBV9 with TRBJ1-3; D is uncertain. This CDR3 spans 16 amino acids. With 3 bases removed from V and 0 bases from J, the gap between germline ends came to 13 bases. Germline values: CDR1 SGDLS, CDR2 YYNGEE. In DNA, the CDR3 is TGTGCCAGCAGCGGAGGCTACTGGCACTCTGGAAACACCATATATTTT. Protein sequence: CASSGGYWHSGNTIYF.

The genes are TRBV4-1 and TRBJ1-6, with D possibly TRBD1 on 5 matching bases. Trimming took 0 bases from V and 0 from J, leaving 12 bases between them. Per germline, CDR1 MGHRA and CDR2 YSYEKL. The CDR3 loop spans 18 amino acids. The CDR3 DNA reads as TGCGCCAGCAGCCAAGATTCCCGGCAGGGCTCCTATAATTCACCCCTCCACTTT. Translated: CASSQDSRQGSYNSPLHF.

The chain couples TRBV6-5 to TRBJ2-2, with D perhaps being TRBD1 or TRBD2 (5 bases each). CDR1 and CDR2 from the germline V gene are MNHEY and SVGAGI. Deletions cut 7 bases from V and 3 bases from J, with 15 bases between. The CDR3 runs to 15 residues. The CDR3 DNA follows: TGTGCCAGCACGCCTGTCGTGGGGGACACCGGGGAGCTGTTTTTT. It codes for CASTPVVGDTGELFF.

The chain uses TRBV11-2 and TRBJ2-7, with TRBD2 identical over 10 bases. J was trimmed by 0 bases and V by 8 bases; bases with no gene match: 13. Germline values: CDR1 SGHAT, CDR2 FQNNGV. The CDR3 totals 17 residues. The CDR3 here is CASPGPLSGGFSYEQYF. In DNA form, the CDR3 reads TGTGCCAGCCCCGGCCCCCTTAGCGGGGGGTTCTCCTACGAGCAGTACTTC.

This chain uses TRBV7-2 with TRBJ2-2; no reliable D call. V lost 3 bases to trimming and J lost 6 bases, with 11 bases between them. The germline CDR1 and CDR2 sequences are SGHTA and FQGNSA. This CDR3 is 14 amino acids long. This CDR3 reads CASSLYDGPGELFF. Here the CDR3 DNA reads TGTGCCAGCAGCTTGTATGATGGTCCCGGGGAGCTGTTTTTT.

V and J are TRBV29-1 and TRBJ2-3, with 13 bases matching TRBD2. The CDR3 extends over 13 amino acids. Looked up from germline, CDR1 is SQVTM and CDR2 is ANQGSEA. CDR3 DNA sequence: TGCACCGGGACTAGCGGGGTGACAGATACGCAGTATTTT. This sequence encodes CTGTSGVTDTQYF.

The CDR3 nucleotides are TGCGCCAGCAGCCAAGGGAAGGGCTTAGATGAAGCTTTCTTT. This encodes CASSQGKGLDEAFF. The chain carries TRBV4-1 and TRBJ1-1; no reliable D call. The CDR3 has 14 residues. V shed 1 base and J shed 7 bases, with 13 bases lying between them. CDR1 MGHRA and CDR2 YSYEKL come from the germline V gene.

The gene calls are TRBV11-3 and TRBJ2-3; D gene unclear. V lost 8 bases to trimming and J lost 6 bases, with 15 bases between them. This CDR3 spans 13 amino acids. Germline loops: CDR1 SGHNT, CDR2 YENEEA. CDR3 nucleotide sequence: TGTGCCAGCGGGGATAATGGGGTGGATACGCAGTATTTT. The encoded protein is CASGDNGVDTQYF.

This sequence joins TRBV6-5 and TRBJ1-5; 9 bases are a match to TRBD1. There are 15 residues in the CDR3. Germline-derived CDR1 and CDR2 are MNHEY and SVGAGI. The V segment lost 5 bases and the J segment 2 bases; nucleotides outside the gene matches: 4. DNA of the CDR3: TGTGCCAGCAGTAGACGGACAGGGGGCAATCAGCCCCAGCATTTT. Amino acid sequence: CASSRRTGGNQPQHF.

V gene TRBV4-2 combines with J gene TRBJ1-2; D unresolved. The CDR3 covers 13 residues. V gave up 0 bases and J gave up 3 bases, with 5 bases separating them. In germline, CDR1 is LGHNA, CDR2 YNFKEQ. The CDR3 reads CASSQERYYGYTF. CDR3 sequence (DNA): TGTGCCAGCAGCCAAGAGCGCTACTATGGCTACACCTTC.

This clone was detected only a few times. DNA for the CDR3: TGTGCCAGCAGCCCCGGTCAGGGGTGGGGGCCCCAGCATTTT. It specifies CASSPGQGWGPQHF. The chain joins TRBV6-2 or TRBV6-3 to TRBJ1-5, with TRBD1 as a possible D gene (6 bases). The CDR3 length is 14 residues. Germline-derived CDR1 and CDR2 are MNHEY and SVGEGT. Between the trimmed V and J ends, which lost 6 bases and 9 bases, there was a span of 18 bases.

CDR3 DNA: TGTGCCAGTAGCGCACGGCCGCGGCCCCTTTACGAGCAGTACTTC. This translates into CASSARPRPLYEQYF. The J gene is TRBJ2-7, the V gene TRBV19, with D hard to call. Germline V lookup: CDR1 LNHDA, CDR2 SQIVND (reference sequence). This CDR3 is built from 15 residues. The germline V and J ends were trimmed by 6 bases and 4 bases, with 19 bases remaining between them.

The chain couples TRBV5-1 to TRBJ2-1; tentative D call: TRBD1 (6 bases). This CDR3 has 14 amino acids. Trimming removed 0 bases at V and 7 bases at J, with 11 bases between. In germline, CDR1 is SGHRS, CDR2 YFSETQ. This chain's CDR3 is CASSLGDNVNEQFF. For the CDR3, the DNA is TGCGCCAGCAGCTTGGGGGACAATGTGAATGAGCAGTTCTTC.

The rearrangement joins TRBV24-1 to TRBJ2-2; TRBD1 might be the D (6 bases). The CDR3 has 14 residues. Trimming cost V 6 bases and J 5 bases, with 12 bases left between them. Germline assignment: CDR1 KGHDR and CDR2 SFDVKD. CDR3: CATSLAGVTGELFF. As DNA, the CDR3 is TGTGCCACCAGTCTGGCAGGGGTGACCGGGGAGCTGTTTTTT.

The chain links TRBV30 to TRBJ2-2, with a tentative D call TRBD2 (5 bases). The CDR3 runs to 12 residues. Germline V gene sequence: CDR1 GTSNPN, CDR2 SVGIG (reference sequence). V dropped 5 bases and J dropped 7 bases, with 11 bases sitting between them. CDR3 in amino acids: CAWSVRGGELFF. The CDR3, as DNA: TGTGCCTGGTCAGTACGGGGCGGGGAGCTGTTTTTT.

The chain couples TRBV6-2 or TRBV6-3 to TRBJ1-5, with TRBD1 identical over 7 bases. J lost 7 bases, V lost 2 bases, and 2 bases had no gene match. Germline V gene sequence: CDR1 MNHEY, CDR2 SVGEGT. The CDR3 extends over 13 amino acids. The CDR3 DNA sequence: TGTGCCAGCAGTTACGGACAGGCCCAGCCCCAGCATTTT. This sequence encodes CASSYGQAQPQHF.

The chain couples TRBV4-2 to TRBJ1-1, with D unclear. Germline lookup yields CDR1 LGHNA and CDR2 YNFKEQ. The length of the CDR3 is 14 residues. V dropped 1 base and J dropped 1 base, with 7 bases sitting between them. As DNA, the CDR3 is TGTGCCAGCAGCCAAGTCGTACAGAACACTGAAGCTTTCTTT. The encoded protein is CASSQVVQNTEAFF.

The rearrangement uses TRBV6-6 and TRBJ2-5, with TRBD2 as a possible D gene (7 bases). CDR3 length: 15 residues. The germline V gene encodes CDR1 MNHNY and CDR2 SVGAGI (reference sequence). V was pared by 5 bases and J by 5 bases, with 18 bases between. CDR3 DNA sequence: TGTGCCAGCAGTAACCTACGGGGGGCCGGGGAGACCCAGTACTTC. The encoded protein is CASSNLRGAGETQYF.

This rearrangement joins TRBV18 to TRBJ1-5; unclear D gene. Germline V lookup: CDR1 KGHSH, CDR2 LQKENI. This CDR3 has 14 amino acids. V lost 6 bases and J lost 3, with 12 bases in between. CDR3 DNA: TGTGCCAGCTCCCGCGAGCCATACAATCAGCCCCAGCATTTT. Its translation: CASSREPYNQPQHF.

V gene TRBV30 combines with J gene TRBJ1-3; D perhaps matches TRBD1 (6 bases). Germline assignment: CDR1 GTSNPN and CDR2 SVGIG (reference sequence). The CDR3 extends over 13 amino acids. CDR3: CAQKGGLGNTIYF. The CDR3, as DNA: TGTGCACAAAAGGGGGGGCTCGGAAACACCATATATTTT.

This clone is medium-sized in the sample. V is TRBV9 and J is TRBJ1-2, with D hard to call. Germline V gene data show CDR1 as SGDLS and CDR2 as YYNGEE. There are 15 residues in the CDR3. Deletions cut 0 bases from V and 5 bases from J, with 14 bases between. The CDR3 DNA sequence: TGTGCCAGCAGCGTAGGGCCAACCATCCGGTATGGCTACACCTTC. It specifies CASSVGPTIRYGYTF.

The chain employs TRBV19 and TRBJ2-2; 7 nucleotides match TRBD1. From germline, CDR1 is LNHDA and CDR2 SQIVND (reference sequence). The length of the CDR3 is 16 residues. The V gene end was trimmed by 6 bases and the J gene end by 5 bases; junction bases not matched to a gene: 12. Here the CDR3 reads CASRPSTGAGTGELFF. Here the CDR3 DNA reads TGTGCCAGTAGACCCTCTACAGGGGCCGGGACCGGGGAGCTGTTTTTT.

V gene TRBV4-2 combines with J gene TRBJ2-5, with TRBD2 matching 10 bases. Germline values: CDR1 LGHNA, CDR2 YNFKEQ. The CDR3 is 16 residues long. V dropped 0 bases and J dropped 5; count of bases not matched to a gene: 6. This CDR3 reads CASSQEGGSGGETQYF. CDR3 coding DNA: TGTGCCAGCAGCCAAGAGGGCGGTAGCGGGGGGGAGACCCAGTACTTC.

V and J are TRBV9 and TRBJ1-2; 8 bases align to TRBD1. V trimming: 0 bases; J trimming: 5 bases; junction bases outside the gene matches: 6. The germline V gene has CDR1 SGDLS and CDR2 YYNGEE. The CDR3 has 15 residues. CDR3 residues: CASSVEAGGWYGYTF. The CDR3 region has the DNA TGTGCCAGCAGCGTAGAGGCAGGGGGCTGGTATGGCTACACCTTC.

V usage is TRBV2 and J usage is TRBJ1-6; TRBD1 might be the D (6 bases). This CDR3 is built from 17 residues. V was clipped by 6 bases and J by 10 bases, with 25 bases between them. The germline gives CDR1 SNHLY, CDR2 FYNNEI. CDR3 DNA sequence: TGTGCCAGCAGAGTTAGGACAGACTGGGTTCCGGGGTCACCCCTCCACTTT. This sequence encodes CASRVRTDWVPGSPLHF.

This clone was counted between two and nine times. One junction end does not reproduce the germline sequence, and a read error may be involved. V is TRBV19 and J is TRBJ1-6; maybe TRBD1 (5 bases). Germline-derived CDR1 and CDR2 are LNHDA and SQIVND (reference sequence). The CDR3 totals 14 residues. The CDR3 protein is CASNIPGTPSPLHF. DNA for the CDR3: TGTGCCAGTAATATACCAGGGACCCCTTCACCCCTCCACTTT.